These 29 T cell receptor beta chains were all obtained from the same sample, sequenced in a study of shared clonotypes between healthy human individuals. TCRdb keeps only in-frame clones here, not all; method: immunoSEQ multiplex PCR. The sample lists 2 million to 3 million clones, under 95% occurring once. Sequenced material: naive CD4+ T cells from PBMCs. Subset specified: CD45RA+ positively selected. The receptors stem from a man younger than 35 in good health. Some clones in this sample may be carry-over from other donors' samples.

The V and J genes are TRBV29-1 and TRBJ2-1, with TRBD2 matching 8 bases. From germline, CDR1 is SQVTM and CDR2 ANQGSEA. V dropped 7 bases and J dropped 8; count of bases not matched to a gene: 10. The CDR3 loop spans 13 amino acids. The CDR3 DNA is TGCAGCGGACGAACGGGAGGGGGATATGAGCAGTTCTTC. Translation: CSGRTGGGYEQFF.

This chain joins TRBV6-5 and TRBJ1-5, with no clear D. The ends were cut back, 6 bases at V and 0 bases at J, with 9 bases in the middle. Germline lookup yields CDR1 MNHEY and CDR2 SVGAGI. The CDR3 consists of 14 residues. CDR3 coding DNA: TGTGCCAGCAGCCAAACTTTTAGCAATCAGCCCCAGCATTTT. Its protein is CASSQTFSNQPQHF.

The chain recombines TRBV7-9 with TRBJ2-7; 12 bases are shared with TRBD2. This CDR3 region has 15 residues. The V gene's germline CDR1 is SEHNR and CDR2 FQNEAQ (reference sequence). With 4 bases clipped from V and 6 bases from J, the junction kept 7 bases outside the gene matches. Written as DNA, the CDR3 is TGTGCCAGCAGCTCCAGGACTAGCGGGATGGCCGAGCAGTACTTC. This gives the protein CASSSRTSGMAEQYF.

The chain recombines TRBV7-9 with TRBJ1-5, with TRBD1 matching over 7 bases. Germline trimming cut 8 bases from V and 7 bases from J; bases unmatched to any gene: 14. The length of the CDR3 is 15 residues. Germline lookup yields CDR1 SEHNR and CDR2 FQNEAQ (reference sequence). The CDR3 spells CASAPGEGGRQPQHF. The DNA for the CDR3 is TGTGCCAGCGCTCCTGGGGAAGGGGGCAGGCAGCCCCAGCATTTT.

V is TRBV30 and J is TRBJ2-7; TRBD2 might be the D (5 bases). CDR3 length equals 14 residues. CDR1 and CDR2 from the germline V gene are GTSNPN and SVGIG (reference sequence). Trimming removed 3 bases from V and 2 bases from J, with 14 bases in between. The CDR3 loop reads CAWSGRGIPYEQYF. CDR3 bases: TGTGCCTGGAGCGGCCGGGGAATCCCCTACGAGCAGTACTTC.

The chain recombines TRBV5-5 with TRBJ2-7; tentatively, D is TRBD1 (6 bases). Trimming cost V 2 bases and J 6 bases, with 18 bases left between them. CDR3 length equals 15 residues. CDR1 is SGHKS and CDR2 is YYEKEE in the germline V gene (reference sequence). The CDR3 region has the DNA TGTGCCAGCAGCTTTAACTACAGGGACCGGCGCGAGCAGTACTTC. Its protein is CASSFNYRDRREQYF. Supplemented by reference TRBV5-5 and TRBJ2-7, the full variable domain reads DAGVTQSPTHLIKTRGQQVTLRCSPISGHKSVSWYQQVLGQGPQFIFQYYEKEERGRGNFPDRFSARQFPNYSSELNVNALLLGDSALYLCASSFNYRDRREQYFGPGTRLTVT.

This chain joins TRBV2 and TRBJ2-1, with 10 positions matching TRBD2. The germline CDR1 and CDR2 sequences are SNHLY and FYNNEI. V trimming: 4 bases; J trimming: 9 bases; junction bases outside the gene matches: 9. CDR3 length equals 15 residues. Written as DNA, the CDR3 is TGTGCCAGCAGTGGATCTAGCGGGAGTAGTGGTGAGCAGTTCTTC. Translation: CASSGSSGSSGEQFF.

The chain couples TRBV10-1 to TRBJ2-7; weak D call: TRBD2 (6 bases). CDR1 is WNHNN, CDR2 SYGVQD, per germline (reference sequence). This CDR3 has 15 amino acids. The V gene lost 6 bases and the J gene lost 2 bases, with 17 bases spanning the gap. This CDR3 reads CASRSGAGSTYEQYF. In nucleotides, the CDR3 is TGCGCCAGCAGGTCCGGAGCGGGTTCCACCTACGAGCAGTACTTC.

J is TRBJ1-4 and V is TRBV2, with a possible D match to TRBD1 (5 bases). Trimming took 6 bases from V and 8 from J, leaving 25 bases between them. CDR3 length: 17 residues. CDR1 SNHLY and CDR2 FYNNEI come from the germline V gene. The CDR3 DNA follows: TGTGCCAGCAGCCGGAGTCCGGGACGCTTAGGAGGGGAAAAACTGTTTTTT. Amino acid sequence: CASSRSPGRLGGEKLFF.

J is TRBJ2-7 and V is TRBV6-6; either TRBD1 or TRBD2 may supply D (5 bases each). The CDR3 runs to 14 residues. Germline V gives CDR1 MNHNY, CDR2 SVGAGI (reference sequence). The V end was cut by 2 bases, the J end by 7 bases, with 15 bases between. CDR3 sequence reads: CASSYPAGGGEQYF. The CDR3 nucleotides are TGTGCCAGCAGTTACCCGGCCGGTGGGGGAGAGCAGTACTTC.

V and J are TRBV7-8 and TRBJ1-6; D perhaps matches TRBD1 (5 bases). The V gene's germline CDR1 is SGHVS and CDR2 FQNEAQ. The V and J ends lost 3 bases and 8 bases respectively, with 17 bases between them. This CDR3 is built from 16 residues. CDR3 loop: CASSFAAGRLDSPLHF. CDR3 DNA sequence: TGTGCCAGCAGCTTCGCGGCAGGGAGGTTGGATTCACCCCTCCACTTT.

In DNA form, the CDR3 reads TGCGCCAGCAGAGAATTACCAACGACTAGCGGGAGGGGCAATGAGCAGTTCTTC. Amino acid sequence: CASRELPTTSGRGNEQFF. This chain uses TRBV5-1 with TRBJ2-1; 14 bases fit TRBD2. The CDR3 loop spans 18 amino acids. Germline assignment: CDR1 SGHRS and CDR2 YFSETQ. J lost 6 bases, V lost 5 bases, and 13 bases had no gene match.

The gene calls are TRBV5-8 and TRBJ2-2; D is perhaps TRBD1 (5 bases). CDR1 and CDR2 (germline): SGHTS, YDEGEE. Deletions cut 4 bases from V and 3 bases from J, with 13 bases between. CDR3 size: 15 residues. CDR3 loop: CASSHQTDYTGELFF. For the CDR3, the DNA is TGTGCCAGCAGCCACCAGACAGACTACACCGGGGAGCTGTTTTTT.

The chain links TRBV9 to TRBJ2-7, with 7 nucleotides matching TRBD2. V trimming: 3 bases; J trimming: 6 bases; junction bases outside the gene matches: 6. Germline V gives CDR1 SGDLS, CDR2 YYNGEE. The CDR3 totals 13 residues. CDR3 nucleotide sequence: TGTGCCAGCAGCGCCTTATCTAGCGGCGAGCAGTACTTC. Residues: CASSALSSGEQYF.

This clone was found once. The DNA for the CDR3 is TGTGCCAGCAGAAGGGGACAGGGACGCTACGAGCAGTACTTC. This codes for CASRRGQGRYEQYF. The chain couples TRBV6-5 to TRBJ2-7; 9 positions match TRBD1. V was pared by 6 bases and J by 3 bases, with 6 bases of the junction left unmatched. The CDR3 extends over 14 amino acids. Germline CDR1 MNHEY, CDR2 SVGAGI.

V is TRBV11-2 and J is TRBJ1-2, with 12 bases aligning to TRBD1. The germline CDR1 and CDR2 sequences are SGHAT and FQNNGV. This CDR3 region has 16 residues. With 3 bases clipped from V and 4 bases from J, the junction kept 6 bases outside the gene matches. The CDR3 spells CASSFVGTGGVYGYTF. The CDR3 nucleotides read TGTGCCAGCAGCTTTGTCGGGACAGGGGGCGTCTATGGCTACACCTTC.

This chain joins TRBV28 and TRBJ2-5; the match to TRBD1 covers 12 bases. Unmatched junction bases numbered 5, after V lost 2 bases and J lost 4 bases. CDR1 is MDHEN and CDR2 is SYDVKM in the germline V gene. This CDR3 is built from 16 residues. CDR3 nucleotides: TGTGCCAGCAGTTTAGCCGGGACAGGGGGCGGAGAGACCCAGTACTTC. Its protein product is CASSLAGTGGGETQYF.

The chain joins TRBV5-1 to TRBJ2-2, with a weak D call TRBD1 (6 bases). In germline, CDR1 is SGHRS, CDR2 YFSETQ. Trimming took off 0 bases at V and 0 bases at J, with 12 bases between the two ends. The CDR3 covers 17 residues. The CDR3 DNA is TGCGCCAGCAGCTTGGTCAGGGGACCAGCGAACACCGGGGAGCTGTTTTTT. Translation: CASSLVRGPANTGELFF.

The genes are TRBV11-3 and TRBJ2-2; D remains ambiguous. The CDR3 spans 16 residues. The V gene's germline CDR1 is SGHNT and CDR2 YENEEA. The V end was cut by 0 bases, the J end by 2 bases, with 10 bases between. CDR3 protein: CASSLDRALNTGELFF. The DNA of the CDR3 is TGTGCCAGCAGCTTAGATAGGGCTCTTAACACCGGGGAGCTGTTTTTT. The variable domain in full, with the rest retrieved from reference TRBV11-3 and TRBJ2-2, is EAGVVQSPRYKIIEKKQPVAFWCNPISGHNTLYWYLQNLGQGPELLIRYENEEAVDDSQLPKDRFSAERLKGVDSTLKIQPAELGDSAVYLCASSLDRALNTGELFFGEGSRLTVL.

The chain uses TRBV7-9 and TRBJ1-5; TRBD1 aligns across 7 bases. The trim removed 5 bases at V and 5 bases at J, leaving 9 bases unmatched. Germline-derived CDR1 and CDR2 are SEHNR and FQNEAQ (reference sequence). This CDR3 is 15 amino acids long. CDR3 region: CASSKIQGKDQPQHF. Here the CDR3 DNA reads TGTGCCAGCAGCAAAATACAGGGGAAAGATCAGCCCCAGCATTTT.

As for this clone: A read error may produce the germline difference seen at one junction end. CDR3 in DNA: TGCACTGATCATCAAGGGGACTCCGGTCTCTTC. Translation gives CTDHQGDSGLF. The chain links TRBV20-1 to TRBJ2-1; D perhaps matches TRBD2 (6 bases). The CDR3 contains 11 residues. The germline gives CDR1 DFQATT, CDR2 SNEGSKA (reference sequence).

The chain has TRBV6-5 and TRBJ1-1; no reliable D call. This CDR3 contains 12 residues. Germline V CDR1 and CDR2: MNHEY, SVGAGI. Trimming stripped 8 bases from V and 5 bases from J, with 12 bases between. CDR3 residues: CASYEGGTEAFF. The CDR3 DNA is TGTGCCAGCTACGAGGGAGGAACTGAAGCTTTCTTT.

The CDR3 is CAWRNRAEAFF. DNA of the CDR3: TGTGCCTGGAGGAACAGGGCTGAAGCTTTCTTT. The V and J genes are TRBV30 and TRBJ1-1; D possibly corresponds to TRBD1 (6 bases). Germline loops: CDR1 GTSNPN, CDR2 SVGIG (reference sequence). There are 11 residues in the CDR3. V was pared by 3 bases and J by 6 bases, with 8 bases between.

This clone showed up just a few times. This rearrangement joins TRBV2 to TRBJ1-1; no reliable D call. Germline assignment: CDR1 SNHLY and CDR2 FYNNEI. This CDR3 spans 14 amino acids. Trimming took 6 bases from V and 4 from J, leaving 15 bases between them. The CDR3 loop reads CASRSQAGLTEAFF. CDR3 in DNA: TGTGCCAGCAGGAGTCAGGCCGGGCTCACTGAAGCTTTCTTT. Supplemented by reference TRBV2 and TRBJ1-1, the full variable domain reads EPEVTQTPSHQVTQMGQEVILRCVPISNHLYFYWYRQILGQKVEFLVSFYNNEISEKSEIFDDQFSVERPDGSNFTLKIRSTKLEDSAMYFCASRSQAGLTEAFFGQGTRLTVV.

This chain joins TRBV9 and TRBJ2-7; D not resolved. Germline V gives CDR1 SGDLS, CDR2 YYNGEE. V was trimmed by 0 bases and J by 2 bases, leaving 9 bases between them. This CDR3 region has 14 residues. Written as DNA, the CDR3 is TGTGCCAGCAGCGTAGCCGACCGGACCTACGAGCAGTACTTC. It is translated as CASSVADRTYEQYF.

This clone came up once. The chain employs TRBV27 and TRBJ2-1; 10 bases agree with TRBD2. This CDR3 has 15 amino acids. Germline V CDR1 and CDR2: MNHEY, SMNVEV (reference sequence). With V trimmed by 4 bases and J by 9 bases, 9 bases remained unmatched. Here the CDR3 reads CASSSPLAGVGEQFF. As DNA, the CDR3 is TGTGCCAGCAGTTCCCCCCTAGCGGGAGTTGGTGAGCAGTTCTTC.

V and J are TRBV4-3 and TRBJ2-1, with 7 bases matching TRBD1. This CDR3 spans 15 amino acids. Germline lookup yields CDR1 LGHNA and CDR2 YSLEER. V was clipped by 5 bases and J by 0 bases; unmatched bases: 4. The CDR3 nucleotides are TGCGCCAGCAGCTGGGACAGTCTCTCCTACAATGAGCAGTTCTTC. It translates to CASSWDSLSYNEQFF.

The genes are TRBV5-1 and TRBJ2-7; TRBD1 agrees at 10 bases. The J segment lost 4 bases and the V segment lost 4 bases, leaving 5 bases of the junction unmatched. The germline V gene encodes CDR1 SGHRS and CDR2 YFSETQ. There are 14 residues in the CDR3. CDR3 in DNA: TGCGCCAGCAGCCGGGACAGGGGAAAGTACGAGCAGTACTTC. Protein sequence: CASSRDRGKYEQYF.

The V and J genes are TRBV7-8 and TRBJ2-7; 7 bases line up with TRBD2. The CDR3 has 18 amino acids. After removal of 3 bases from V and 1 base from J, the junction contained 15 bases not matched to a gene. Germline lookup yields CDR1 SGHVS and CDR2 FQNEAQ. CDR3 nucleotide sequence: TGTGCCAGCAGCTTGGGGTCGTGGTTGACAGCGGGGTCCTACGAGCAGTACTTC. The encoded protein is CASSLGSWLTAGSYEQYF.